The following is a T cell receptor beta chain sequence with its context. The antigen is unknown. Diagnosis rested on symptoms, serum thyroxine and TRAb, thyroid ultrasound, and orbital computed tomography. The investigators amplified TCR beta CDR3 regions from RNA transcripts. Carried out on the TCR CDR3, a first-round RT-PCR used the HTBI primer set. In TCRdb, the multiplex PCR reads were re-called with MiXCR into one record per CDR3 protein. The table lists more than 500,000 distinct CDR3 sequences, roughly 46% of them singletons. The data were obtained in a study of T cells in Graves' hyperthyroidism and ophthalmopathy. Study-wide results and limits: Ophthalmopathy onset followed model prediction by a median roughly 6 months. Blood also held most thyroid clonotypes expanded beyond 0.001.

V lost 3 bases to trimming and J lost 1 base, with 10 bases between them. Per germline, CDR1 LGHDT and CDR2 YNNKEL (reference sequence). The CDR3 length is 14 residues. Sequencing was carried out using peripheral blood or thyroid tissue (not recorded which). The receptor was isolated from an adult woman with Graves' disease, either hyperthyroidism or ophthalmopathy (not recorded which). The genes are TRBV3-1 and TRBJ2-7; D uncertain. CDR3 DNA sequence: TGTGCCAGCAGCCACAGATCCATATCCTACGAGCAGTACTTC. Protein: CASSHRSISYEQYF.